This entry describes one T cell receptor (beta chain). The CDR3 has 13 amino acids. Germline V gene sequence: CDR1 MDHEN, CDR2 SYDVKM. The germline V and J ends were trimmed by 5 bases and 8 bases, with 15 bases remaining between them. The data were obtained in a study of OX40 agonist ivuxolimab in advanced cancers. Libraries were prepared by immunoSEQ multiplex PCR; TCRdb keeps only in-frame clonotypes and omits some of them. The sample has more than 50,000 clones, 65% to 90% seen once; the top ten hold roughly 2.6%. The receptor was isolated from an adult with an advanced solid tumor such as melanoma, head and neck, liver or kidney cancer. The chain uses TRBV28 and TRBJ1-2; tentatively, D is TRBD1 (5 bases). The input for sequencing was CD4+ or CD8+ T cells sorted from blood, taken in a trial of the OX40 agonist ivuxolimab. The CDR3 DNA reads TGTGCCAGCAGTGCCGGACGATGGGGGGGCTACACCTTC. It encodes CASSAGRWGGYTF.